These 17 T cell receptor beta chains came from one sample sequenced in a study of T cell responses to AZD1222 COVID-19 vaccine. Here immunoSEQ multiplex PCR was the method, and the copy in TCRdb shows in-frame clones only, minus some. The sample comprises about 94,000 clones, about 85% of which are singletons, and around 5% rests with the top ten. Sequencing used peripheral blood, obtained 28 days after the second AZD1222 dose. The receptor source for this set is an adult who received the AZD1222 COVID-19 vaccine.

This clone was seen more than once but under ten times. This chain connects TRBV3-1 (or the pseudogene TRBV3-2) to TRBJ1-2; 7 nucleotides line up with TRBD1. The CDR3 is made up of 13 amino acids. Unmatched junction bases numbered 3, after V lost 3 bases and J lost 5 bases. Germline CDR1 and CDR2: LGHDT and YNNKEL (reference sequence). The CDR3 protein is CASSQGQTYGYTF. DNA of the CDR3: TGTGCCAGCAGCCAGGGACAGACTTATGGCTACACCTTC.

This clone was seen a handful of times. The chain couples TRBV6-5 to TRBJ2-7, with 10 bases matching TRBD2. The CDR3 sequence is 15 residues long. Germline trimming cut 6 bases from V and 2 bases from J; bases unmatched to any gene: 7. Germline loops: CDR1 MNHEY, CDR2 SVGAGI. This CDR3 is CASSPAGGFTYEQYF. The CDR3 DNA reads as TGTGCCAGCAGCCCAGCGGGAGGGTTCACCTACGAGCAGTACTTC.

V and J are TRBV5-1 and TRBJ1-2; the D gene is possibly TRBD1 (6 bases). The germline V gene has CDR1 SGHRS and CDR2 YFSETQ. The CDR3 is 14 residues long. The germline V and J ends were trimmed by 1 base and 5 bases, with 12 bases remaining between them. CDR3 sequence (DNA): TGCGCCAGCAGCTTGCAGGGGACCCCTTATGGCTACACCTTC. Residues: CASSLQGTPYGYTF. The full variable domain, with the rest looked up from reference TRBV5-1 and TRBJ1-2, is KAGVTQTPRYLIKTRGQQVTLSCSPISGHRSVSWYQQTPGQGLQFLFEYFSETQRNKGNFPGRFSGRQFSNSRSEMNVSTLELGDSALYLCASSLQGTPYGYTFGSGTRLTVV.

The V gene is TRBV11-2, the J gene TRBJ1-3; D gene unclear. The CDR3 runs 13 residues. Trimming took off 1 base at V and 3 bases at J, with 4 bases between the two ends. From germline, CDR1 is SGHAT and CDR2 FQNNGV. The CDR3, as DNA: TGTGCCAGCAGCTTAGGGGGTGGAAACACCATATATTTT. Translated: CASSLGGGNTIYF.

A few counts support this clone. The CDR3 DNA reads as TGCGCCAGCAGCATACCGACTAGTACCAATGAGCAGTTCTTC. Protein sequence: CASSIPTSTNEQFF. The genes are TRBV5-1 and TRBJ2-1; possibly TRBD2 for D (6 bases). Germline V gene data show CDR1 as SGHRS and CDR2 as YFSETQ. The CDR3 length is 14 residues. With 4 bases removed from V and 6 bases from J, the gap between germline ends came to 14 bases.

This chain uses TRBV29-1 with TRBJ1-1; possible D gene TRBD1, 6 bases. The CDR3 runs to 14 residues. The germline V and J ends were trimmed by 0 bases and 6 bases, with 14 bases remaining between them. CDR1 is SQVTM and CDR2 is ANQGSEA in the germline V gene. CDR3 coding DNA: TGCAGCGTTGAAGACCCCCAGGGGCCCGCTGAAGCTTTCTTT. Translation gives CSVEDPQGPAEAFF.

This CDR3 reads CATSDNAPESYNEQFF. Here the CDR3 DNA reads TGTGCCACCAGTGATAACGCCCCAGAGTCCTACAATGAGCAGTTCTTC. The genes are TRBV24-1 and TRBJ2-1; D ambiguous. Per the germline V gene, CDR1 is KGHDR and CDR2 is SFDVKD. The CDR3 sequence is 16 residues long. Deletions cut 3 bases from V and 1 base from J, with 12 bases between.

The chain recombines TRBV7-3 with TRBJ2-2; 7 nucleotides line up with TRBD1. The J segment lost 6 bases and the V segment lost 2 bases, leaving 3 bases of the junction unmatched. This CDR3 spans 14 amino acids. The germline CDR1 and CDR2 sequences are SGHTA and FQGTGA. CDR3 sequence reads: CASSLSRGSGELFF. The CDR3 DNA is TGTGCCAGCAGCTTATCCAGGGGGTCCGGGGAGCTGTTTTTT.

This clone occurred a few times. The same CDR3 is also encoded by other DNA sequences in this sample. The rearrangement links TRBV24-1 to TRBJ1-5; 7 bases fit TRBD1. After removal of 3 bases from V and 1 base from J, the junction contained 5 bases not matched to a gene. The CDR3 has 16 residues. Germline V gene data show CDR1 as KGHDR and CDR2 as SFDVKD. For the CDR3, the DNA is TGTGCCACCAGTGATCGGCGGACAGGAAGCAATCAGCCCCAGCATTTT. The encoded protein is CATSDRRTGSNQPQHF.

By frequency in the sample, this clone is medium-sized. The CDR3 DNA reads TGTGCCAGCAGCGATACAGGGGGGGATGAGCAGTTCTTC. Protein product: CASSDTGGDEQFF. The rearrangement uses TRBV9 and TRBJ2-1; D possibly corresponds to TRBD1 (8 bases). V lost 3 bases to trimming and J lost 8 bases, with 12 bases between them. The germline gives CDR1 SGDLS, CDR2 YYNGEE. This CDR3 region has 13 residues.

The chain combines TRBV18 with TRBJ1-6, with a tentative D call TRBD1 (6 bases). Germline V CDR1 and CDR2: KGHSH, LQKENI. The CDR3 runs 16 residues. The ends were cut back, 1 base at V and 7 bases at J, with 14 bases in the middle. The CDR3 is CASSPQGVGDNSPLHF. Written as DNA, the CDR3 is TGTGCCAGCTCACCACAGGGGGTGGGTGACAATTCACCCCTCCACTTT.

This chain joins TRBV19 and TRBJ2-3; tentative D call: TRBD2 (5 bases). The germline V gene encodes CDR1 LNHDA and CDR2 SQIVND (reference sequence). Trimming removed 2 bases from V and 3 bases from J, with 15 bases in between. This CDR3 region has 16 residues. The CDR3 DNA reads TGTGCCAGTAGTATAAAGGTAACGAGGGATACAGATACGCAGTATTTT. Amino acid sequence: CASSIKVTRDTDTQYF.

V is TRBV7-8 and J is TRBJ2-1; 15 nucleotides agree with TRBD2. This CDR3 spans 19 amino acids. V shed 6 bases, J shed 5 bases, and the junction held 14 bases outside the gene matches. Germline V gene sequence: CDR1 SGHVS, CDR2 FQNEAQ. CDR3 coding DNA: TGTGCCAGCAGACACAGTCTAGGACTAGCGGGGGGGCTGGACAATGAGCAGTTCTTC. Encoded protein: CASRHSLGLAGGLDNEQFF.

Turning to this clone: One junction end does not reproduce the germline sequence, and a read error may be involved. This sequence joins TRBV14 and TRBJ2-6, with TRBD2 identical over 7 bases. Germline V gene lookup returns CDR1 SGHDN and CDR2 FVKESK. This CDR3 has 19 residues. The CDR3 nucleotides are TGTGCCAGCAGCCAAGATCGGGGTCGCGGGAGATCTGGGACCAACGTCCTGACTTTC. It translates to CASSQDRGRGRSGTNVLTF.

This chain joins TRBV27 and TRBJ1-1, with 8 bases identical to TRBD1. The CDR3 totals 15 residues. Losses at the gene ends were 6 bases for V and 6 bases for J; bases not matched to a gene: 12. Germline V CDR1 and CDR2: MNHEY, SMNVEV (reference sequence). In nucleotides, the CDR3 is TGTGCCAGCAGCGAGACCGCAGGGGGCACTCCTGAAGCTTTCTTT. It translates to CASSETAGGTPEAFF.

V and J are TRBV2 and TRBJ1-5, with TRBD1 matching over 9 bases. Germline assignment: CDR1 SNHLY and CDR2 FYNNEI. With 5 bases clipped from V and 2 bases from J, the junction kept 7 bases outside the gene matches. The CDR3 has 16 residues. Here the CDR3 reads CASSRTGGGGNQPQHF. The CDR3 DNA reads TGTGCCAGCAGTCGAACAGGGGGCGGTGGCAATCAGCCCCAGCATTTT.

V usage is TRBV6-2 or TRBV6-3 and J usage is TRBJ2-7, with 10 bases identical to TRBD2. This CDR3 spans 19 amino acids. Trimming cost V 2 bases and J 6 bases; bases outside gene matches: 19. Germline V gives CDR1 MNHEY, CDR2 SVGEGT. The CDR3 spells CASSYQGSGLAAFSSEQYF. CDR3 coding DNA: TGTGCCAGCAGTTACCAAGGTAGTGGACTAGCGGCGTTCAGTTCCGAGCAGTACTTC.